These T cell receptor beta chains were read from a single sample in a study of response to subunit inactivated influenza vaccine. TCRdb passed the RT-PCR reads through MiXCR, listing each CDR3 protein once. The sample lists about 780,000 distinct CDR3 sequences; about a fifth were seen once. Sequencing used PBMCs from blood, obtained less than 6 days after vaccination. These receptor sequences come from a man aged 50 to 59 who received an inactivated influenza vaccine. Both conserved end residues are part of each CDR3. D genes are given only for firm matches. The size of a clone is reported for some rows only, either as once, few or many, or as a class for expanded clones.

j_gene: TRBJ2-7; abundance: few; d_gene: NA; v_gene: TRBV28; CDR3aa: CASRVGDLPYEQYF; CDR3nt: TGTGCCAGCAGGGTGGGTGATCTTCCCTACGAGCAGTACTTC
j_gene: TRBJ2-3; abundance: NA; d_gene: TRBD2; v_gene: TRBV9; CDR3aa: CASSVGSSGRTDTQYF; CDR3nt: TGTGCCAGCAGCGTAGGTTCTAGCGGGAGGACAGATACGCAGTATTTT
j_gene: TRBJ1-6; abundance: few; d_gene: TRBD1; v_gene: TRBV5-1; CDR3aa: CASSLQTGGNSPLHF; CDR3nt: TGCGCCAGCAGCCTACAGACAGGGGGCAATTCACCCCTCCACTTT
j_gene: TRBJ2-3; abundance: few; d_gene: NA; v_gene: TRBV4-1; CDR3aa: CASRPSGTSTDTQYF; CDR3nt: TGCGCCAGCAGACCCTCAGGGACTAGCACAGATACGCAGTATTTT
j_gene: TRBJ2-1; abundance: many; d_gene: NA; v_gene: TRBV12-3/TRBV12-4; CDR3aa: CASSRGAGDGGEQFF; CDR3nt: TGTGCCAGCAGCCGGGGGGCGGGAGATGGTGGTGAGCAGTTCTTC
j_gene: TRBJ2-1; abundance: NA; d_gene: TRBD2; v_gene: TRBV7-8; CDR3aa: CASSLYRTRGAYNEQFF; CDR3nt: TGTGCCAGCAGCTTATACAGGACGCGGGGGGCCTACAATGAGCAGTTCTTC
j_gene: TRBJ2-5; abundance: many; d_gene: NA; v_gene: TRBV15; CDR3aa: CATSRDVETQYF; CDR3nt: TGTGCCACCAGCAGAGATGTCGAGACCCAGTACTTC
j_gene: TRBJ2-1; abundance: NA; d_gene: NA; v_gene: TRBV20-1; CDR3aa: CSARYMERGNYNEQFF; CDR3nt: TGCAGTGCTAGGTACATGGAGAGGGGGAACTACAATGAGCAGTTCTTC
j_gene: TRBJ2-6; abundance: few; d_gene: NA; v_gene: TRBV5-1; CDR3aa: CASKDPGANVLTF; CDR3nt: TGCGCCAGCAAGGACCCTGGGGCCAACGTCCTGACTTTC
j_gene: TRBJ2-7; abundance: NA; d_gene: NA; v_gene: TRBV7-9; CDR3aa: CASSPEINEQYF; CDR3nt: TGTGCCAGCAGCCCGGAAATAAACGAGCAGTACTTC
j_gene: TRBJ1-2; abundance: few; d_gene: NA; v_gene: TRBV29-1; CDR3aa: CSARTEEYGYTF; CDR3nt: TGCAGCGCGCGGACAGAAGAATATGGCTACACCTTC
j_gene: TRBJ2-1; abundance: few; d_gene: TRBD1; v_gene: TRBV27; CDR3aa: CASSRQGLLGNEQFF; CDR3nt: TGTGCCAGCAGCCGACAGGGGCTTTTGGGCAATGAGCAGTTCTTC
j_gene: TRBJ1-5; abundance: NA; d_gene: TRBD1; v_gene: TRBV18; CDR3aa: CASSPVGQTGNQPQHF; CDR3nt: TGTGCCAGCTCACCGGTGGGACAGACGGGCAATCAGCCCCAGCATTTT
j_gene: TRBJ2-7; abundance: NA; d_gene: TRBD2; v_gene: TRBV7-9; CDR3aa: CASRGLAEPYEQYF; CDR3nt: TGTGCCAGCAGGGGACTAGCGGAGCCCTACGAGCAGTACTTC
j_gene: TRBJ2-5; abundance: NA; d_gene: TRBD2; v_gene: TRBV5-8; CDR3aa: CASSLVWTSGETQYF; CDR3nt: TGTGCCAGCAGCTTGGTCTGGACTAGCGGGGAGACCCAGTACTTC
j_gene: TRBJ2-4; abundance: few; d_gene: TRBD2; v_gene: TRBV20-1; CDR3aa: CSAIGAGGGNIQYF; CDR3nt: TGCAGTGCTATAGGAGCGGGGGGTGGAAACATTCAGTACTTC
j_gene: TRBJ2-6; abundance: many; d_gene: NA; v_gene: TRBV4-3; CDR3aa: CASSQPAGATGANVLTF; CDR3nt: TGCGCCAGCAGCCAGCCGGCCGGGGCCACTGGGGCCAACGTCCTGACTTTC
j_gene: TRBJ2-3; abundance: few; d_gene: TRBD2; v_gene: TRBV10-2; CDR3aa: CASRGILAGGTDTQYF; CDR3nt: TGCGCCAGCAGAGGGATACTAGCGGGAGGCACAGATACGCAGTATTTT
j_gene: TRBJ2-3; abundance: few; d_gene: TRBD2; v_gene: TRBV20-1; CDR3aa: CSARDFKRGSTDTQYF; CDR3nt: TGCAGTGCTAGAGATTTCAAGCGGGGGAGCACAGATACGCAGTATTTT
j_gene: TRBJ2-2; abundance: NA; d_gene: NA; v_gene: TRBV12-3/TRBV12-4; CDR3aa: CASSFEALNTGELFF; CDR3nt: TGTGCCAGCAGTTTCGAGGCCCTGAACACCGGGGAGCTGTTTTTT
j_gene: TRBJ2-7; abundance: NA; d_gene: TRBD2; v_gene: TRBV20-1; CDR3aa: CSAGPPRYSGVYEQYF; CDR3nt: TGCAGTGCTGGCCCTCCCCGGTATAGCGGGGTGTATGAGCAGTACTTC
j_gene: TRBJ2-3; abundance: NA; d_gene: NA; v_gene: TRBV7-8; CDR3aa: CASSRLGQTDTQYF; CDR3nt: TGTGCCAGCAGTCGACTAGGGCAAACAGATACGCAGTATTTT
j_gene: TRBJ2-3; abundance: NA; d_gene: NA; v_gene: TRBV20-1; CDR3aa: CSARVRAGPHTDTQYF; CDR3nt: NA
j_gene: TRBJ2-1; abundance: NA; d_gene: NA; v_gene: TRBV7-9; CDR3aa: CASSLGGGRIYNEQFF; CDR3nt: TGTGCCAGCAGCTTAGGCGGTGGGAGGATTTACAATGAGCAGTTCTTC
j_gene: TRBJ2-5; abundance: NA; d_gene: NA; v_gene: TRBV20-1; CDR3aa: CSALLGGGQETQYF; CDR3nt: TGCAGTGCCTTACTGGGTGGGGGCCAAGAGACCCAGTACTTC
j_gene: TRBJ2-7; abundance: few; d_gene: NA; v_gene: TRBV10-3; CDR3aa: CATRDTPYEQYF; CDR3nt: TGTGCCACCCGGGACACTCCGTACGAGCAGTACTTC
j_gene: TRBJ1-5; abundance: NA; d_gene: NA; v_gene: TRBV10-3; CDR3aa: CAISPMNSQPQHF; CDR3nt: TGTGCCATCAGCCCGATGAATAGTCAGCCCCAGCATTTT
j_gene: TRBJ2-2; abundance: NA; d_gene: TRBD2; v_gene: TRBV24-1; CDR3aa: CATKGTSGRTGELFF; CDR3nt: TGTGCCACCAAGGGGACTAGCGGGAGAACCGGGGAGCTGTTTTTT
j_gene: TRBJ2-2; abundance: few; d_gene: TRBD1; v_gene: TRBV19; CDR3aa: CASSQGISGELFF; CDR3nt: TGTGCCAGTTCACAGGGGATCAGTGGGGAGCTGTTTTTT
j_gene: TRBJ2-1; abundance: NA; d_gene: NA; v_gene: TRBV7-9; CDR3aa: CASSFMGIRAHEQFF; CDR3nt: TGTGCCAGCAGCTTTATGGGGATCAGGGCCCATGAGCAGTTCTTC
j_gene: TRBJ2-3; abundance: many; d_gene: NA; v_gene: TRBV29-1; CDR3aa: CSYGTHGDTQYF; CDR3nt: TGCAGCTATGGGACTCACGGGGATACGCAGTATTTT
j_gene: TRBJ1-1; abundance: few; d_gene: TRBD1; v_gene: TRBV29-1; CDR3aa: CSVGDRARSEAFF; CDR3nt: TGCAGCGTTGGGGACAGGGCCCGGTCTGAAGCTTTCTTT
j_gene: TRBJ2-1; abundance: many; d_gene: NA; v_gene: TRBV4-3; CDR3aa: CASSQGLEGRGEQFF; CDR3nt: TGCGCCAGCAGCCAAGGTCTAGAAGGGCGTGGTGAGCAGTTCTTC
j_gene: TRBJ1-3; abundance: few; d_gene: NA; v_gene: TRBV10-3; CDR3aa: CAISGTTGTFSGNTIYF; CDR3nt: TGTGCCATCAGTGGAACAACAGGGACCTTCTCTGGAAACACCATATATTTT
j_gene: TRBJ2-5; abundance: few; d_gene: NA; v_gene: TRBV12-3/TRBV12-4; CDR3aa: CASSFNGLGPQETQYF; CDR3nt: TGTGCCAGCAGTTTCAACGGTCTGGGTCCTCAAGAGACCCAGTACTTC
j_gene: TRBJ1-1; abundance: NA; d_gene: TRBD1; v_gene: TRBV20-1; CDR3aa: CSAREFGTGGTEAFF; CDR3nt: TGCAGTGCTAGAGAGTTCGGGACAGGGGGGACTGAAGCTTTCTTT
j_gene: TRBJ2-2; abundance: NA; d_gene: NA; v_gene: TRBV3-1; CDR3aa: CASSQDSGGINGELFF; CDR3nt: TGTGCCAGCAGCCAAGATTCTGGGGGTATCAACGGGGAGCTGTTTTTT
j_gene: TRBJ1-4; abundance: NA; d_gene: NA; v_gene: TRBV29-1; CDR3aa: CSVEVGRGGREKLFF; CDR3nt: TGCAGCGTTGAAGTGGGCAGGGGCGGTCGCGAAAAACTGTTTTTT
j_gene: TRBJ2-5; abundance: few; d_gene: NA; v_gene: TRBV4-3; CDR3aa: CASSQDLRGASETQYF; CDR3nt: TGCGCCAGCAGCCAAGATCTCAGGGGGGCTAGCGAGACCCAGTACTTC
j_gene: TRBJ2-1; abundance: few; d_gene: NA; v_gene: TRBV10-3; CDR3aa: CAISDGNEQFF; CDR3nt: TGTGCCATCAGTGATGGGAATGAGCAGTTCTTC
j_gene: TRBJ2-1; abundance: few; d_gene: TRBD2; v_gene: TRBV7-9; CDR3aa: CASTLRRLADSWSEQFF; CDR3nt: TGTGCCAGCACACTCAGGAGGCTAGCGGATTCATGGAGCGAGCAGTTCTTC
j_gene: TRBJ1-6; abundance: NA; d_gene: NA; v_gene: TRBV20-1; CDR3aa: CSASQGLYNSPLHF; CDR3nt: TGCAGTGCTTCCCAGGGACTCTATAATTCACCCCTCCACTTT
j_gene: TRBJ2-7; abundance: NA; d_gene: NA; v_gene: TRBV7-9; CDR3aa: CASRRDGSSYEQYF; CDR3nt: TGTGCCAGCAGAAGGGACGGTTCATCCTACGAGCAGTACTTC
j_gene: TRBJ2-7; abundance: NA; d_gene: NA; v_gene: TRBV12-3/TRBV12-4; CDR3aa: CASRGDVEVNEQYF; CDR3nt: TGTGCCAGCAGGGGGGACGTGGAAGTCAACGAGCAGTACTTC
j_gene: TRBJ2-7; abundance: many; d_gene: TRBD2; v_gene: TRBV5-1; CDR3aa: CASSPLAGGPYEQYF; CDR3nt: TGTGCCAGCAGTCCTCTAGCGGGGGGGCCCTACGAGCAGTACTTC
j_gene: TRBJ1-2; abundance: many; d_gene: NA; v_gene: TRBV6-5; CDR3aa: CASSYSTFPRAKGYTF; CDR3nt: TGTGCCAGCAGTTACTCGACCTTTCCGAGGGCTAAGGGCTACACCTTC
j_gene: TRBJ2-3; abundance: NA; d_gene: NA; v_gene: TRBV4-3; CDR3aa: CASGGLTDTQYF; CDR3nt: TGCGCCAGCGGGGGGCTCACAGATACGCAGTATTTT
j_gene: TRBJ1-2; abundance: few; d_gene: NA; v_gene: TRBV12-3/TRBV12-4; CDR3aa: CASSVDVYGYTF; CDR3nt: TGTGCCAGCAGTGTGGACGTCTATGGCTACACCTTC
j_gene: TRBJ2-1; abundance: NA; d_gene: TRBD2; v_gene: TRBV7-2; CDR3aa: CASSLTSGRALYNEQFF; CDR3nt: TGTGCCAGCAGCTTGACTAGCGGGAGGGCATTATACAATGAGCAGTTCTTC
j_gene: TRBJ2-7; abundance: NA; d_gene: NA; v_gene: TRBV11-1; CDR3aa: CASSLFGGDNPYEQYF; CDR3nt: TGTGCCAGCAGCTTATTCGGCGGGGATAATCCCTACGAGCAGTACTTC
j_gene: TRBJ1-4; abundance: NA; d_gene: TRBD1; v_gene: TRBV7-9; CDR3aa: CASSLDGDRGVNEKLFF; CDR3nt: TGTGCCAGCAGCTTAGACGGGGACAGGGGTGTTAATGAAAAACTGTTTTTT
j_gene: TRBJ2-1; abundance: NA; d_gene: NA; v_gene: TRBV29-1; CDR3aa: CSVEDLGNEQFF; CDR3nt: TGCAGCGTTGAAGATCTGGGGAATGAGCAGTTCTTC
j_gene: TRBJ2-7; abundance: few; d_gene: TRBD2; v_gene: TRBV9; CDR3aa: CASSPGTIGEQYF; CDR3nt: TGTGCCAGCAGCCCTGGGACTATTGGCGAGCAGTACTTC
j_gene: TRBJ2-7; abundance: NA; d_gene: TRBD1; v_gene: TRBV5-5; CDR3aa: CASSLNRGTGTYEQYF; CDR3nt: TGTGCCAGCAGCTTAAATCGCGGGACAGGAACTTACGAGCAGTACTTC
j_gene: TRBJ2-1; abundance: few; d_gene: NA; v_gene: TRBV20-1; CDR3aa: CSASRRSSYNEQFF; CDR3nt: TGCAGTGCTAGCCGAAGGAGCTCCTACAATGAGCAGTTCTTC
j_gene: TRBJ2-3; abundance: NA; d_gene: TRBD2; v_gene: TRBV5-1; CDR3aa: CASSLTSGGKSTDTQYF; CDR3nt: TGCGCCAGCAGCTTGACTAGCGGGGGGAAAAGCACAGATACGCAGTATTTT
j_gene: TRBJ2-1; abundance: NA; d_gene: NA; v_gene: TRBV18; CDR3aa: CASSPARARSSNEQFF; CDR3nt: TGTGCCAGCTCACCAGCCAGAGCTCGATCCTCTAATGAGCAGTTCTTC